Below, one TCR beta chain is given with its context. Its antigen is not identified. This sample stems from a study of T cells in Graves' hyperthyroidism and ophthalmopathy. Clinical symptoms, serum thyroxine, TRAb, thyroid ultrasound and orbital computed tomography established diagnosis. Extraction of PBMCs used roughly 9.3 ml of fresh peripheral blood. Study-level results: Blood held most thyroid clonotypes expanded above 0.001 frequency.

This CDR3 comprises 15 residues. Germline CDR1 and CDR2: SGDLS and YYNGEE. V lost 0 bases to trimming and J lost 1 base, with 10 bases between them. RNA transcripts yielded amplified TCR beta CDR3 regions. The HTBI primer set was used in a first-round RT-PCR of the TCR CDR3. Each CDR3 protein gets one entry after TCRdb re-called the multiplex PCR reads with MiXCR. The data hold 300,000 to 400,000 distinct CDR3 sequences, with roughly 18% observed a single time. This clonotype was obtained from a woman in her forties or fifties with Graves' hyperthyroidism. Input material: blood. The genes are TRBV9 and TRBJ2-5, with a possible D match to TRBD2 (6 bases). The CDR3 DNA is TGTGCCAGCAGCGTAGATGGGGGGACCCAAGAGACCCAGTACTTC. This translates into CASSVDGGTQETQYF.